This paragraph reports one TCR beta chain. What it binds is unknown. This sample is part of a study of Ad26.COV2.S vaccination and SARS-CoV-2 variants. The data were produced by immunoSEQ multiplex PCR, yet TCRdb's version contains in-frame clones alone and is incomplete. Found here are around 450,000 clones, roughly 87% of them singletons; the top ten hold approximately 2.5%. General study findings and limits: Vaccine and placebo recipients had similar non-spike TCR breadth.

Regarding treatment: roughly 20 received Ad26.COV2.S at low or high dose, single or two shots; roughly 5 received placebo; per-sample allocation not given. Sampling happened 63 days after the first vaccine or placebo injection. The germline V gene encodes CDR1 SGHRS and CDR2 YFSETQ. The CDR3 spans 17 residues. V was shortened by 0 bases and J by 6 bases, with 22 bases between the two germline ends. The chain uses TRBV5-1 and TRBJ2-7; tentatively, D is TRBD1 or TRBD2 (5 bases each). The sequence was obtained from a person aged 18-60 years who received the Ad26.COV2.S COVID-19 vaccine or a placebo. The sample in question was peripheral blood, obtained in a trial of Ad26.COV2.S vaccine versus placebo. The CDR3 is CASSLGSRAATGLEQYF. Here the CDR3 DNA reads TGCGCCAGCAGCTTGGGTTCTCGGGCGGCCACGGGGCTCGAGCAGTACTTC.